This T cell receptor (beta chain) was identified in a study of PD-1 blockade in classical Hodgkin lymphoma. At the level of the study: Patients were administered nivolumab (3 mg/kg intravenously) every 2 weeks.

All patients relapsed after autologous stem cell transplantation, and brentuximab vedotin exposure varied. A word on this clone: What it binds is not known.

Here immunoSEQ multiplex PCR was the method, and the copy in TCRdb shows in-frame clones only, minus some. The profile shows 13,000 to 15,000 clones, 80% to 90% of them singletons. The study's findings and limits: Repertoire difference causes, possibly disease activity or prior therapy, remain undefined.

V shed 0 bases and J 4 bases; nucleotides not matched to a gene: 3. Germline V gene data show CDR1 as SGHRS and CDR2 as YFSETQ. CDR3 length: 15 residues. This material consisted of peripheral blood mononuclear cells (PBMCs), taken before the second cycle of nivolumab. V is TRBV5-1 and J is TRBJ2-5, with 10 bases aligning to TRBD1. The source is a human donor with classical Hodgkin lymphoma. The CDR3 DNA reads as TGCGCCAGCAGCTTGGGGTGGACAGGGGGAGAGACCCAGTACTTC. Amino acid sequence: CASSLGWTGGETQYF.